This T cell receptor beta chain emerged from a study of blood T cell repertoires in COVID-19 (dated by TCRdb to 2020 to 2022). For context, the study as a whole: Collaborator samples came from the United States, Italy and Spain and covered acute and convalescent phases of COVID-19. The material from the prospective study consisted of cDNA or gDNA derived from T cells, B-cell-depleted T cells, or PBMCs. Deeply sampled blood TCRbeta repertoires from subjects exposed to, actively infected with, or recovered from COVID-19 were included in the dataset. The repertoires were released in a freely available public database intended as a resource for research on the immune response to SARS-CoV-2. The samples were drawn from two sources: the first 160 participants of the ongoing ImmuneRACE study, and 1,200 or so subjects contributed by 6 global collaborators. Nearly every sample came with metadata listing a de-identified subject ID, COVID-19 status, age in years and sex. HLA class I and class II types, where available, came from metadata supplied by the sample provider rather than from assay-based typing. What the authors observed across the whole study: How much clinical and demographic metadata was included differed by source and by participant, and the metadata was provided uncurated.

On this clone: Its antigen is still unknown. No base-level quality is on record; no much larger clone is a single base apart.

TCRbeta CDR3 regions were amplified from genomic DNA by means of the immunoSEQ Assay, a bias-controlled multiplex PCR. Concerning the study's data processing: Nucleated cell counts per sample were estimated from amplification of reference gene primers within the assay. Sequence reads were collapsed and filtered to measure the absolute abundance of every unique TCRbeta CDR3 rearrangement. For each sample, productive Simpson clonality was calculated as the square root of Simpson's diversity index over productive rearrangements. TCRdb mirrors the immuneACCESS table, restricted to in-frame sequences. Some clones are absent from its copies; in checked studies, under half trace to an unresolved V gene, and the reason for the others is unknown. V, J and clone size are taken as reported in that table, and D and trimming were inferred from the DNA itself. The sample table records approximately 220,000 clones; around 83% of these occur just once. The ten largest account for 7% to 10% of the sample.

Collaborating institutions collected whole blood in K2EDTA tubes following their own protocols. Collaborator samples were shipped for TCRbeta analysis as frozen whole blood, isolated PBMCs, or DNA extracted from either sample type. Trimming removed 2 bases from V and 7 bases from J, leaving 13 bases between the germline ends. CDR1 and CDR2 (SGHKS, YYEKEE) derive from the germline V gene (reference sequence). Including cysteine and phenylalanine, the CDR3 has 14 amino acids. The DNA shown is the 42-base CDR3, in frame from base 1. The rearrangement joined TRBV5-5 to TRBJ2-1, with TRBD2 perhaps the D gene, on 6 matching bases. Sequenced input: peripheral blood. This clonotype was obtained from a woman aged 45-60 years with acute or convalescent COVID-19. The bases read TGTGCCAGCAGCTTTATCGCCGGGAGAAATGAGCAGTTCTTC. Its translation reads: CASSFIAGRNEQFF.